The entry that follows covers one T cell receptor beta chain sequence. As yet, its antigen is unknown. The data were taken from a study of cytomegalovirus exposure and HLA in healthy donors. Amplification used 60 Vbeta primers and 13 Jbeta primers. The table came from immunoSEQ multiplex PCR; TCRdb's copy has only in-frame clones and leaves some out. The repertoire includes about 240,000 clones, around 78% of them detected once, and under 0.6% sits in the top ten. Study-level points and caveats: The study listed under 200 cytomegalovirus-associated TCR beta chains.

There were likely unrecorded immune exposures, though donors were nominally healthy when sampled. This clonotype originated in a boy between 10 and 17 years old in good health and CMV-seronegative. The sample comprised PBMCs.

CDR3 sequence reads: CAWSVHRVVTGELFF. The CDR3 nucleotides are TGTGCCTGGAGTGTACATCGGGTAGTCACCGGGGAGCTGTTTTTT. The V and J genes are TRBV30 and TRBJ2-2; D is undetermined. This CDR3 has 15 residues. V was cut by 0 bases and J by 4 bases, with 12 bases left in between. The germline V gene encodes CDR1 GTSNPN and CDR2 SVGIG (reference sequence).